The rows below give T cell receptor beta chains drawn from one sample of a study of T-cell memory formation after mild COVID-19. Using its own MiXCR run on the 5' RACE reads, TCRdb lists one record per CDR3 protein. The sample contains roughly 320,000 distinct CDR3 sequences, 25% to 30% of which appear only once. Sequenced sample: PBMCs or a T cell subset sorted from them (not recorded which). Source of these receptors: an adult woman who had mild COVID-19 (a few samples of this study predate the infection). Cell type and time point are not known. Both conserved end residues are part of each CDR3. The order of the fields is J gene, D gene, V gene, clone size, CDR3 protein, CDR3 DNA. A D gene is named only where the DNA matches it firmly. Only part of the rows carry a size: once, few, many, or a class if the clone is expanded.

>TRBJ1-6|NA|TRBV7-9|few
CAIREGEGTSPLHF
TGTGCCATCCGTGAAGGAGAGGGAACTTCACCCCTCCACTTT
>TRBJ2-3|TRBD2|TRBV6-5|NA
CASMPATSGTDTQYF
TGTGCCAGCATGCCCGCTACTAGCGGCACAGATACGCAGTATTTT
>TRBJ1-1|NA|TRBV4-1|NA
CASSLRDATSEAFF
TGCGCCAGCAGCCTCCGGGACGCCACCTCTGAAGCTTTCTTT
>TRBJ2-1|TRBD2|TRBV12-3/TRBV12-4|few
CASSRRTSGRRGPGDEQFF
TGTGCCAGCAGTCGACGGACTAGCGGGAGGAGGGGGCCTGGGGATGAGCAGTTCTTC
>TRBJ1-4|TRBD1|TRBV28|NA
CASSPSTGDNEKLFF
TGTGCCAGCAGTCCCTCGACAGGGGATAATGAAAAACTGTTTTTT
>TRBJ2-1|TRBD1|TRBV5-1|NA
CASSRKTGAVGGNEQFF
TGCGCCAGCAGCCGTAAGACAGGGGCCGTCGGGGGCAATGAGCAGTTCTTC
>TRBJ1-1|TRBD1|TRBV4-1|few
CASSQVAGGGPEAFF
TGCGCCAGCAGCCAAGTCGCAGGGGGCGGCCCTGAAGCTTTCTTT
>TRBJ2-1|TRBD2|TRBV24-1|few
CATSGLAGDDEQFF
TGTGCCACCAGTGGACTAGCGGGAGACGATGAGCAGTTCTTC
>TRBJ2-1|TRBD2|TRBV15|few
CATSRVLAGGHNEQFF
TGTGCCACCAGCAGAGTACTAGCGGGGGGACACAATGAGCAGTTCTTC
>TRBJ2-2|TRBD2|TRBV9|NA
CASSVGGSDTGELFF
TGTGCCAGCAGCGTAGGCGGGAGCGACACCGGGGAGCTGTTTTTT
>TRBJ1-4|NA|TRBV7-2|NA
CASSGGRRNNEKLFF
TGTGCCAGCAGTGGCGGACGGAGGAATAATGAAAAACTGTTTTTT
>TRBJ2-7|TRBD2|TRBV7-2|NA
CASSVGLASTYEQYF
TGTGCCAGCAGCGTAGGACTAGCTTCAACCTACGAGCAGTACTTC
>TRBJ1-1|NA|TRBV10-3|NA
CAISDSGAWNTEAFF
TGTGCCATCAGTGATTCCGGGGCATGGAACACTGAAGCTTTCTTT
>TRBJ2-7|NA|TRBV10-3|NA
CAISVKEGYEQYF
TGTGCCATCAGTGTCAAAGAAGGATACGAGCAGTACTTC
>TRBJ2-3|NA|TRBV4-3|NA
CASSQASGDTQYF
TGCGCCAGCAGCCAAGCCTCAGGAGATACGCAGTATTTT
>TRBJ2-3|TRBD2|TRBV5-1|NA
CASVAGLTDTQYF
TGCGCCAGCGTAGCGGGTCTCACAGATACGCAGTATTTT
>TRBJ1-6|NA|TRBV7-9|few
CASSLGVGSLYNSPLHF
TGTGCCAGCAGCTTAGGGGTGGGCTCCCTCTATAATTCACCCCTCCACTTT
>TRBJ2-2|NA|TRBV12-3/TRBV12-4|NA
CASRRTGPNTGELFF
TGTGCCAGCAGACGTACAGGGCCGAACACCGGGGAGCTGTTTTTT
>TRBJ2-2|TRBD1|TRBV4-1|few
CASSQQGATGELFF
TGCGCCAGCAGCCAACAGGGGGCCACCGGGGAGCTGTTTTTT
>TRBJ1-2|NA|TRBV3-1|NA
CASSRDLGYTF
TGTGCCAGCAGCCGGGATCTTGGCTACACCTTC
>TRBJ2-7|TRBD1|TRBV5-6|many
CASTYRGPRGEQYF
TGTGCCAGCACCTACAGGGGGCCAAGGGGCGAGCAGTACTTC
>TRBJ1-1|TRBD1|TRBV7-3|NA
CASSLSGGVSEAFF
TGTGCCAGCAGCCTATCAGGGGGGGTTTCTGAAGCTTTCTTT
>TRBJ2-5|TRBD1|TRBV20-1|few
CSARKTGPETQYF
TGCAGTGCTAGAAAGACAGGGCCAGAGACCCAGTACTTC
>TRBJ2-2|NA|TRBV6-1|few
CASGRVARPKDGELFF
TGTGCCAGCGGAAGGGTGGCAAGGCCCAAAGACGGGGAGCTGTTTTTT
>TRBJ1-1|NA|TRBV7-6|many
CASSLSIGAVYTEAFF
TGTGCCAGCAGCTTAAGTATAGGGGCGGTGTACACTGAAGCTTTCTTT
>TRBJ2-1|TRBD1|TRBV30|NA
CAWSRGTANNEQFF
TGTGCCTGGAGCAGGGGGACAGCAAACAATGAGCAGTTCTTC
>TRBJ2-3|TRBD2|TRBV12-3/TRBV12-4|many
CASSLTRLAGDTDTQYF
TGTGCCAGCAGTTTAACGCGACTAGCGGGGGACACAGATACGCAGTATTTT
>TRBJ1-1|NA|TRBV5-1|NA
CASSLGAEYTEAFF
TGCGCCAGCAGCTTGGGGGCAGAGTACACTGAAGCTTTCTTT
>TRBJ2-7|NA|TRBV24-1|NA
CATSDSSTGSREQYF
TGTGCCACCAGTGATTCGTCGACCGGTTCGAGGGAGCAGTACTTC
>TRBJ1-5|NA|TRBV7-2|NA
CASTPRDIYQPQHF
TGTGCCAGCACGCCCCGGGACATTTATCAGCCCCAGCATTTT
>TRBJ1-1|TRBD1|TRBV7-9|once
CASSFETGTEAFF
TGTGCCAGCAGCTTTGAGACAGGGACAGAAGCTTTCTTT
>TRBJ2-7|NA|TRBV20-1|few
CSAGAGYEQYF
TGCAGTGCTGGGGCAGGGTACGAGCAGTACTTC
>TRBJ2-5|TRBD1|TRBV4-3|NA
CASSQGTGEETQYF
TGCGCCAGCAGCCAAGGCACAGGGGAAGAGACCCAGTACTTC
>TRBJ2-2|TRBD2|TRBV7-9|few
CASSSGGGYTGELFF
TGTGCCAGCAGCTCCGGGGGGGGTTACACCGGGGAGCTGTTTTTT
>TRBJ1-6|NA|TRBV19|NA
CASSPTSGGSTYGSPLHF
TGTGCCAGTAGCCCAACCAGCGGGGGGAGTACGTATGGTTCACCCCTCCACTTT
>TRBJ2-5|TRBD2|TRBV14|NA
CASSLGLAGSETQYF
TGTGCCAGCAGCCTAGGACTAGCGGGATCAGAGACCCAGTACTTC
>TRBJ1-1|NA|TRBV9|NA
CASSPNPSWGTEAFF
TGTGCCAGCAGCCCTAATCCATCGTGGGGCACTGAAGCTTTCTTT
>TRBJ2-7|NA|TRBV2|NA
CASSEYGDGTRYDYEQYF
TGTGCCAGCAGTGAATATGGGGATGGAACGCGCTATGATTACGAGCAGTACTTC
>TRBJ2-7|TRBD1|TRBV5-1|many
CASSLGTGPTEQYF
TGCGCCAGCAGCTTGGGGACAGGACCCACTGAGCAGTACTTC
>TRBJ2-1|TRBD2|TRBV18|few
CASSQLADSYNEQFF
TGTGCCAGCTCCCAACTAGCGGACTCCTACAATGAGCAGTTCTTC
>TRBJ2-2|NA|TRBV29-1|few
CSVSPGANTGELFF
TGCAGCGTTTCCCCGGGGGCGAACACCGGGGAGCTGTTTTTT
>TRBJ1-4|NA|TRBV4-3|NA
CASSQSPGTEKLFF
TGCGCCAGCAGCCAAAGTCCTGGGACCGAAAAACTGTTTTTT
>TRBJ2-7|TRBD1|TRBV5-1|NA
CASSPGQGANEQYF
TGCGCCAGCAGCCCAGGACAGGGGGCGAACGAGCAGTACTTC
>TRBJ1-6|NA|TRBV27|few
CASSFGGVGNNSPLHF
TGTGCCAGCAGTTTTGGTGGGGTTGGAAATAATTCACCCCTCCACTTT
>TRBJ1-1|NA|TRBV10-3|NA
CAISEEGNTEAFF
TGTGCCATCAGTGAGGAAGGCAACACTGAAGCTTTCTTT
>TRBJ2-7|NA|TRBV4-1|NA
CASSSGTLTYEQYF
TGCGCCAGCAGCTCCGGGACCTTGACCTACGAGCAGTACTTC
>TRBJ2-1|NA|TRBV5-6|NA
CASSPERANEQFF
TGTGCCAGCAGCCCCGAGAGGGCCAATGAGCAGTTCTTC
>TRBJ2-7|TRBD2|TRBV10-3|NA
CAISPGLAGGSSYEQYF
TGTGCCATCAGCCCGGGACTAGCGGGGGGAAGCTCCTACGAGCAGTACTTC
>TRBJ2-5|NA|TRBV24-1|NA
CATSFGSGAEETQYF
TGTGCCACCAGTTTCGGGTCAGGCGCAGAGGAGACCCAGTACTTC